Listed here are 30 T cell receptor beta chains from one sample, sequenced in a study of tumor-infiltrating lymphocytes in primary liver carcinoma. Starting material for RNA and DNA co-extraction consisted of about 20-30 mg of unsorted bulk tissue. A constant-region primer served to make TCR beta cDNA from about 500 ng total RNA. For TCR beta, libraries were produced by three nested multiplex PCR rounds using slightly modified ARM-PCR. Both of the initial two PCR rounds ran for approximately 11 cycles and employed TRBV1-TRBV30 forward primers alongside a C-beta reverse primer. Via MiXCR, TCRdb re-called the multiplex PCR reads, giving one row per CDR3 protein. This table has some 50,000 distinct CDR3 sequences, less than 75% appearing once. The sequenced sample consisted of liver tumor tissue from sampling region 5. This sample's subset: tumor region T5, tumor centre. The receptors were sampled from a man aged 40-49 years with primary liver carcinoma and hepatitis B virus infection.

Comment on this clonotype: Likely a read error: the CDR3 ends without its conserved phenylalanine or tryptophan. The chain carries TRBV12-3 or TRBV12-4 and TRBJ1-2, with D maybe TRBD1 (6 bases). The CDR3 runs 16 residues. V lost 4 bases, J lost 3 bases, and 18 bases lay in between. The CDR3 nucleotides read TGTGCCAGCAGTTCCCCCCACGGACAGTGTTACTATGGCTACACCTCC. Amino acids: CASSSPHGQCYYGYTS.

Worth noting for this clonotype: A read error may account for a junction end that differs from germline. The chain is built from TRBV10-3 and TRBJ2-7; 9 bases agree with TRBD1. CDR3 length equals 14 residues. Germline CDR1 is ENHRY and CDR2 is SYGVKD. This CDR3 reads CVVSSGTGIYVQYF. For the CDR3, the DNA is TGTGTCGTCAGTTCCGGGACAGGGATCTACGTGCAGTACTTC.

Note on this clonotype: No conserved phenylalanine or tryptophan is present at the end of the CDR3, so a read error is the likely explanation. V is TRBV11-2 and J is TRBJ2-7; D may be TRBD1 (6 bases). The CDR3 loop spans 17 amino acids. Per the germline V gene, CDR1 is SGHAT and CDR2 is FQNNGV. CDR3 DNA sequence: TGTGCCAGCAACTTAGACTTCGGGACACCCAGCTCATACGAGCAGTACTTA. Its protein is CASNLDFGTPSSYEQYL.

With regard to this clonotype: The final CDR3 position lacks the conserved phenylalanine or tryptophan, pointing to a likely read error. Because the CDR3's place on the DNA is in doubt, the DNA is left out and the CDR3 is given as listed by TCRdb. The genes are TRBV12-3 or TRBV12-4 and TRBJ1-6. The CDR3 is 15 amino acids long, termini counted. This CDR3 reads CASSSTRGRNSPFHC.

Details on this clonotype: At one boundary the junction diverges from the germline segment, which might be a read error. The rearrangement joins TRBV11-1 to TRBJ2-3, with 7 bases aligning to TRBD1. Germline values: CDR1 SGHAT, CDR2 FQDESV (reference sequence). The CDR3 has 15 residues. The CDR3 is CVSSLGRGRVDTQYF. The CDR3 DNA reads TGTGTCAGCAGTCTAGGAAGGGGGCGCGTGGATACGCAGTATTTT.

This clonotype has only a few counts. The rearrangement joins TRBV5-1 to TRBJ2-5, with D possibly being TRBD1 or TRBD2 (6 bases each). The CDR3 is made up of 15 amino acids. In germline, CDR1 is SGHRS, CDR2 YFSETQ. Trimming removed 4 bases at V and 4 bases at J, with 17 bases between. The CDR3 sequence: CASSPEGGEGETQYF. Here the CDR3 DNA reads TGCGCCAGCAGCCCGGAGGGGGGCGAGGGAGAGACCCAGTACTTC.

For this clonotype: The final CDR3 position lacks the conserved phenylalanine or tryptophan, pointing to a likely read error. The V call is TRBV13, the J call TRBJ2-1; 9 nucleotides match TRBD1. CDR1 is PRHDT, CDR2 FYEKMQ, per germline (reference sequence). This CDR3 is built from 11 residues. V shed 4 bases and J 13 bases; nucleotides not matched to a gene: 2. The DNA for the CDR3 is TGTGCCAGCAGCTCGGGACAGGGACAGTTCTCC. Its translation: CASSSGQGQFS.

This clonotype appeared many times. This chain uses TRBV12-3 or TRBV12-4 with TRBJ2-3; D unclear. The germline V and J ends were trimmed by 6 bases and 7 bases, with 8 bases remaining between them. The CDR3 loop spans 11 amino acids. CDR3 DNA sequence: TGTGCCAGCAGGTCTTATTATACGCAGTATTTT. Its protein is CASRSYYTQYF.

As to this clonotype: The germline gene is not matched at one end of the junction; a read error may be the cause. The chain links TRBV11-2 to TRBJ2-7; D gene unclear. In germline, CDR1 is SGHAT, CDR2 FQNNGV. CDR3 length: 14 residues. The CDR3 DNA reads TGTACCAGCAGCTTAACCGACGGAGCTTATGAGCATTACTTC. Translation gives CTSSLTDGAYEHYF. Complete variable domain (other parts from reference TRBV11-2 and TRBJ2-7): EAGVAQSPRYKIIEKRQSVAFWCNPISGHATLYWYQQILGQGPKLLIQFQNNGVVDDSQLPKDRFSAERLKGVDSTLKIQPAKLEDSAVYLCTSSLTDGAYEHYFGPGTRLTVT.

On this clonotype itself: At one boundary the junction diverges from the germline segment, which might be a read error. The chain has TRBV29-1 and TRBJ1-1; D perhaps matches TRBD1 (6 bases). Looked up from germline, CDR1 is SQVTM and CDR2 is ANQGSEA. This CDR3 is built from 13 residues. This CDR3 is CSVGGQVNIEAFF. The CDR3 DNA sequence: TGCAGCGTTGGGGGGCAGGTGAACATTGAAGCTTTCTTT.

Note on this clonotype: At one end, the junction sequence differs from germline, possibly due to a read error. The CDR3 region is CTSSLGDRGLQEAQYF. CDR3 coding DNA: TGTACCAGCAGCTTAGGGGACAGGGGGCTGCAAGAGGCCCAGTACTTC. This chain uses TRBV7-9 with TRBJ2-5; 12 bases agree with TRBD1. CDR3 length: 16 amino acids. Germline CDR1 is SEHNR and CDR2 is FQNEAQ (reference sequence).

The chain is built from TRBV5-4 and TRBJ2-2; D might be TRBD2 (5 bases). Trimming took 4 bases from V and 6 from J, leaving 16 bases between them. There are 15 residues in the CDR3. CDR1 and CDR2 (germline): SGHNT, YYREEE (reference sequence). The CDR3 protein is CASSPFSVGSGELFF. As DNA, the CDR3 is TGTGCCAGCAGCCCTTTTAGCGTAGGCTCCGGGGAGCTGTTTTTT.

About this clonotype itself: Lacking the conserved final phenylalanine or tryptophan, this CDR3 likely reflects a read error. CDR3 residues: CASSSPHGQDYYDYTL. The CDR3 DNA reads as TGTGCCAGCAGTTCCCCCCACGGACAGGACTACTATGACTACACCTTA. This chain links TRBV12-3 or TRBV12-4 with TRBJ1-2, with 7 positions matching TRBD1. The CDR3 has 16 residues.

Ten or more counts support this clonotype. The V gene is TRBV29-1, the J gene TRBJ2-1, with 9 bases lining up with TRBD1. This CDR3 has 13 amino acids. Germline lookup yields CDR1 SQVTM and CDR2 ANQGSEA. V dropped 6 bases and J dropped 7; count of bases not matched to a gene: 7. Written as DNA, the CDR3 is TGCAGCGTCGCTGGGACAGGGTTGAATGAGCAGTTCTTC. This encodes CSVAGTGLNEQFF.

Concerning this clonotype itself: A read error may account for a junction end that differs from germline. Here the CDR3 reads CASSELGAPNIYEGYIF. In DNA, the CDR3 is TGTGCCAGCAGTGAGCTAGGAGCCCCCAATATCTACGAGGGCTACATCTTC. The V gene is TRBV2, the J gene TRBJ1-2; D is uncertain. This CDR3 has 17 amino acids. Germline-derived CDR1 and CDR2 are SNHLY and FYNNEI.

To note about this clonotype: An end of the junction differs from the germline gene, which may be a read error. The rearrangement uses TRBV11-2 and TRBJ2-1; D might be TRBD2 (6 bases). The V gene's germline CDR1 is SGHAT and CDR2 FQNNGV. The CDR3 consists of 18 residues. This chain's CDR3 is CASNFPRLTGEPYNEQFF. CDR3 in DNA: TGTGCCAGCAACTTTCCTCGACTAACGGGAGAACCCTACAATGAACAGTTCTTC.

The V and J genes are TRBV5-5 and TRBJ1-1; D unclear. The CDR3 has 12 residues. Germline CDR1 is SGHKS and CDR2 is YYEKEE (reference sequence). V lost 8 bases and J 3 bases, leaving 11 bases between the germline ends. CDR3 DNA sequence: TGTGCCAGGAGCGGAAGGGACACTGAAGCTTTCTTT. Encoded protein: CARSGRDTEAFF.

Comment on this clonotype: The germline gene is not matched at one end of the junction; a read error may be the cause. The V gene is TRBV28, the J gene TRBJ2-2; 8 bases map to TRBD2. The CDR3 is 14 amino acids. Germline lookup yields CDR1 MDHEN and CDR2 SYDVKM. This chain's CDR3 is CASSLSRGAGVLFF. The CDR3 coding sequence is TGTGCCAGCAGTTTATCGCGGGGGGCTGGGGTGCTGTTTTTT.

As for this clonotype: At one end the junction does not follow the germline gene, possibly because of a read error. The rearrangement links TRBV28 to TRBJ2-5; no firm D call. The CDR3 length is 15 residues. CDR1 MDHEN and CDR2 SYDVKM come from the germline V gene. CDR3 region: CVSSILRPLQEIQYF. DNA of the CDR3: TGTGTCAGCAGTATACTCCGGCCCCTCCAAGAGATCCAGTACTTC.

To note about this clonotype: The junction does not match germline at one end; this may be a read error. This chain uses TRBV11-2 with TRBJ2-2; 9 positions match TRBD2. The germline V gene has CDR1 SGHAT and CDR2 FQNNGV. This CDR3 region has 17 residues. The CDR3 region has the DNA TGTGCCGGCAGCGGAGGACTAGCGTGGCGGAACACCGGGGAGCTGTTTTTT. Protein sequence: CAGSGGLAWRNTGELFF.

The chain employs TRBV7-3 and TRBJ2-6; D is unresolved. Germline V CDR1 and CDR2: SGHTA, FQGTGA. CDR3 size: 15 residues. V was trimmed by 5 bases and J by 0 bases, leaving 8 bases between them. In DNA form, the CDR3 reads TGTGCCAGCAGCCCCCAGGACTCTGGGGCCAACGTCCTGACTTTC. This gives the protein CASSPQDSGANVLTF.

This clonotype was seen at least ten times. J is TRBJ1-6 and V is TRBV30; 8 nucleotides line up with TRBD1. Per the germline V gene, CDR1 is GTSNPN and CDR2 is SVGIG (reference sequence). Trimming cost V 4 bases and J 7 bases; bases outside gene matches: 9. The CDR3 has 15 residues. CDR3 DNA sequence: TGTGCCTGGAAATCTCCAGGGGGCGCGAATTCACCCCTCCACTTT. Amino acids: CAWKSPGGANSPLHF.

Comment on this clonotype: A much more abundant neighbour one base away suggests this may be a read error. V is TRBV7-9 and J is TRBJ2-1, with 10 positions matching TRBD2. CDR1 and CDR2 from the germline V gene are SEHNR and FQNEAQ (reference sequence). V lost 6 bases, J lost 2 bases, and 4 bases stayed unmatched. This CDR3 spans 15 amino acids. CDR3: CASSPGTSAYNEQFF. CDR3 nucleotides: TGTGCCAGCAGTCCCGGGACTAGCGCCTACAATGAGCAGTTCTTC.

This chain joins TRBV7-2 and TRBJ2-1; a possible D gene is TRBD1 (6 bases). There are 16 residues in the CDR3. V was cut by 1 base and J by 6 bases, with 16 bases left in between. Germline V gene sequence: CDR1 SGHTA, CDR2 FQGNSA. CDR3 loop: CASSLEGRQGFNEQFF. DNA of the CDR3: TGTGCCAGCAGCTTAGAGGGCAGGCAGGGGTTCAATGAGCAGTTCTTC.

This clonotype was recorded many times. A much larger clone lies one base from this, so it may be a read error. The chain employs TRBV6-1 and TRBJ2-2; 10 bases match TRBD1. The V gene's germline CDR1 is MNHNS and CDR2 SASEGT. The CDR3 has 14 amino acids. The CDR3 reads CASTRQGATGGLFF. CDR3 bases: TGTGCCAGCACCCGACAGGGGGCAACGGGGGGGCTGTTTTTT.

Details on this clonotype: Because the CDR3 is missing its conserved closing phenylalanine or tryptophan, this is likely a read error. The genes are TRBV5-4 and TRBJ2-2; TRBD1 aligns across 7 bases. Germline V gene sequence: CDR1 SGHNT, CDR2 YYREEE (reference sequence). Germline trimming cut 0 bases from V and 4 bases from J; bases unmatched to any gene: 3. The CDR3 spans 15 residues. The CDR3 loop is CASSLGRQGTGELFI. The CDR3 DNA reads TGTGCCAGCAGCTTGGGCAGACAGGGCACCGGGGAGCTGTTTATC.

With respect to this clonotype: This is likely a read error, given that the CDR3 carries no conserved phenylalanine or tryptophan at its end. This chain joins TRBV6-1 and TRBJ2-1; 7 nucleotides align to TRBD1. The CDR3 is made up of 16 amino acids. The germline CDR1 and CDR2 sequences are MNHNS and SASEGT. The CDR3 DNA reads as TGTGCCAGCAGAGAAGTCCCGGGACAGACGGGCAATGAGCAGTTCTTG. Translating gives CASREVPGQTGNEQFL.

This clonotype was observed many times. This chain uses TRBV30 with TRBJ2-1; 9 bases are a match to TRBD2. The CDR3 contains 15 residues. Germline-derived CDR1 and CDR2 are GTSNPN and SVGIG (reference sequence). V shed 1 base, J shed 4 bases, and the junction held 5 bases outside the gene matches. CDR3 sequence: CAWSAIAGAYNEQFF. The DNA for the CDR3 is TGTGCCTGGAGTGCTATAGCGGGAGCATACAATGAGCAGTTCTTC.

A word on this clonotype: No conserved phenylalanine or tryptophan is present at the end of the CDR3, so a read error is the likely explanation. The rearrangement links TRBV11-2 to TRBJ2-6; D is undetermined. Germline lookup yields CDR1 SGHAT and CDR2 FQNNGV. The length of the CDR3 is 16 residues. The CDR3 DNA reads TGTGCCAGCGGCTTAGGTGCGGTCTCTGGGGTCAACGTCCTGACTCTC. This gives the protein CASGLGAVSGVNVLTL.

The chain has TRBV11-2 and TRBJ2-1, with 8 bases identical to TRBD2. Germline lookup yields CDR1 SGHAT and CDR2 FQNNGV. This CDR3 has 16 residues. V lost 5 bases and J lost 9; bases outside the gene matches: 15. The CDR3 coding sequence is TGTGCCAGCAGCCTGGATATCGGACTAGCCACGAGTGAGCAGTTCTTC. It translates to CASSLDIGLATSEQFF.